This T cell receptor beta chain is drawn from a study of T cell repertoires in cytomegalovirus infection. Study summary: Alongside well-studied HLA-B-restricted CMV epitopes, recently identified HLA-C-restricted CMV epitopes were also used. CMV infection together with matching HLA type was indicated by public TCR beta signatures. Whole-study results and caveats: Dominating the ex vivo response were TCR beta clonotypes that were CMV-specific and HLA-C-restricted. The study identified carriers of CMV plus the relevant HLA from cumulative public TCR beta family frequency.

A note on this clonotype: Its specificity is unknown.

TCRdb fed the reads into MiXCR, producing one record per CDR3 protein. This sample has about 830,000 distinct CDR3 sequences, with about 30% found just once. V was pared by 3 bases and J by 7 bases, with 10 bases between. The CDR3 has 13 amino acids. The material was cultured CD8+ T cells from PBMCs, obtained from culture after CMV antigen stimulation. This chain joins TRBV12-3 or TRBV12-4 and TRBJ1-5; the D gene is possibly TRBD1 (5 bases). The source is a human donor in good health (CMV status not recorded). Some clones in this sample may be carry-over from other donors' samples. The CDR3 DNA reads TGTGCCAGCAGTTTGACCAGGGTGCAGCCCCAGCATTTT. Protein: CASSLTRVQPQHF.